A selection of T cell receptor beta chains follows, all from one sample in a study of identical twins. TCRdb re-called the 5' RACE reads with MiXCR, one entry per CDR3 protein. This table has hundreds of thousands of distinct CDR3 sequences, about 22% appearing once. The data were also submitted as part of a second study, on yellow fever vaccine responses in identical twins.

The sample comprised CD4+ T cells sorted from blood. These receptors originate from a woman aged 18-30 years in good health. The CDR3 runs from the conserved cysteine through the conserved F or W. A D gene is named only where the DNA matches it firmly. Only some rows state a clone size, as once, few, many or a class for expanded clones.

d_call: TRBD1
j_call: TRBJ1-3
clone_size: .
v_call: TRBV29-1
cdr3_aa: CSVEVQGFGNTIYF
cdr3_nt: TGCAGCGTTGAAGTACAGGGGTTTGGAAACACCATATATTTT

d_call: .
j_call: TRBJ1-1
clone_size: .
v_call: TRBV7-8
cdr3_aa: CASSPAGRTTEAFF
cdr3_nt: TGTGCCAGCAGCCCGGCAGGTCGGACCACTGAAGCTTTCTTT

d_call: TRBD2
j_call: TRBJ2-1
clone_size: .
v_call: TRBV20-1
cdr3_aa: CSARRTVRTSGGNEQFF
cdr3_nt: TGCAGTGCTAGACGTACAGTCCGGACTAGCGGGGGCAATGAGCAGTTCTTC

d_call: TRBD2
j_call: TRBJ2-1
clone_size: .
v_call: TRBV5-4
cdr3_aa: CASSLAGLGRYNEQFF
cdr3_nt: TGTGCCAGCAGCCTCGCAGGACTAGGGCGCTACAATGAGCAGTTCTTC

d_call: TRBD2
j_call: TRBJ2-2
clone_size: .
v_call: TRBV4-1
cdr3_aa: CASSQRREKAGGANTGELFF
cdr3_nt: TGCGCCAGCAGCCAAAGGAGGGAAAAAGCGGGGGGGGCGAACACCGGGGAGCTGTTTTTT

d_call: .
j_call: TRBJ2-2
clone_size: few
v_call: TRBV6-1
cdr3_aa: CASRGDIGELFF
cdr3_nt: TGTGCCAGCAGAGGGGACATCGGGGAGCTGTTTTTT

d_call: TRBD1
j_call: TRBJ1-2
clone_size: few
v_call: TRBV3-1
cdr3_aa: CASSQDTGGYYGYTF
cdr3_nt: TGTGCCAGCAGCCAAGATACAGGGGGCTACTATGGCTACACCTTC

d_call: TRBD1
j_call: TRBJ1-4
clone_size: many
v_call: TRBV4-2
cdr3_aa: CASSQGDRGNEKLFF
cdr3_nt: TGTGCCAGCAGCCAAGGAGACAGGGGAAATGAAAAACTGTTTTTT

d_call: TRBD1
j_call: TRBJ2-1
clone_size: few
v_call: TRBV11-3
cdr3_aa: CASSPTGGRGEQFF
cdr3_nt: TGTGCCAGCAGCCCTACAGGGGGTAGGGGTGAGCAGTTCTTC

d_call: .
j_call: TRBJ2-3
clone_size: .
v_call: TRBV2
cdr3_aa: CASSVSGLAITDTQYF
cdr3_nt: TGTGCCAGCAGTGTCTCGGGGCTGGCCATCACAGATACGCAGTATTTT

d_call: .
j_call: TRBJ1-3
clone_size: many
v_call: TRBV4-1
cdr3_aa: CASSQAAGDAGNTIYF
cdr3_nt: TGCGCCAGCAGCCAAGCGGCAGGGGATGCTGGAAACACCATATATTTT

d_call: .
j_call: TRBJ2-6
clone_size: few
v_call: TRBV6-5
cdr3_aa: CASSYRGGVDSGANVLTF
cdr3_nt: TGTGCCAGCAGTTACCGGGGCGGGGTGGACTCTGGGGCCAACGTCCTGACTTTC

d_call: .
j_call: TRBJ2-1
clone_size: .
v_call: TRBV6-4
cdr3_aa: CASSWTIYNEQFF
cdr3_nt: TGTGCCAGCAGTTGGACCATTTACAATGAGCAGTTCTTC

d_call: .
j_call: TRBJ2-2
clone_size: few
v_call: TRBV5-1
cdr3_aa: CASSTGVDTGELFF
cdr3_nt: TGCGCCAGCAGCACGGGAGTCGACACCGGGGAGCTGTTTTTT

d_call: TRBD1
j_call: TRBJ1-2
clone_size: .
v_call: TRBV29-1
cdr3_aa: CSVGDRGDRYGYTF
cdr3_nt: TGCAGCGTTGGCGACAGGGGGGATAGATATGGCTACACCTTC

d_call: .
j_call: TRBJ2-1
clone_size: few
v_call: TRBV6-2/TRBV6-3
cdr3_aa: CATNPRGSVANEQFF
cdr3_nt: TGTGCCACCAACCCCCGGGGATCTGTAGCGAATGAGCAGTTCTTC

d_call: TRBD1
j_call: TRBJ2-5
clone_size: .
v_call: TRBV6-1
cdr3_aa: CASSPRMTGIGETQYF
cdr3_nt: TGTGCCAGCAGCCCCCGGATGACAGGGATCGGCGAGACCCAGTACTTC

d_call: .
j_call: TRBJ2-6
clone_size: few
v_call: TRBV20-1
cdr3_aa: CSARVETGANVLTF
cdr3_nt: TGCAGTGCTAGAGTCGAAACTGGGGCCAACGTCCTGACTTTC

d_call: TRBD2
j_call: TRBJ2-5
clone_size: .
v_call: TRBV11-2
cdr3_aa: CASSSSGGALETQYF
cdr3_nt: TGTGCCAGCAGCTCTAGCGGGGGGGCCTTAGAGACCCAGTACTTC

d_call: TRBD1
j_call: TRBJ1-1
clone_size: .
v_call: TRBV2
cdr3_aa: CASSETHDRVGTEAFF
cdr3_nt: TGTGCCAGCAGTGAAACCCATGACAGGGTAGGGACTGAAGCTTTCTTT

d_call: .
j_call: TRBJ1-6
clone_size: .
v_call: TRBV11-2
cdr3_aa: CASSPRDRLNSPLHF
cdr3_nt: TGTGCCAGCAGCCCAAGGGACCGACTTAATTCACCCCTCCACTTT

d_call: TRBD2
j_call: TRBJ2-1
clone_size: .
v_call: TRBV4-2
cdr3_aa: CASSQERLALDGSYNEQFF
cdr3_nt: TGTGCCAGCAGCCAAGAGCGACTAGCTCTAGATGGCTCCTACAATGAGCAGTTCTTC

d_call: TRBD1
j_call: TRBJ2-1
clone_size: .
v_call: TRBV11-2
cdr3_aa: CASSLDLDRGPGAGAEQFF
cdr3_nt: TGTGCCAGCAGCTTAGATCTGGACAGGGGACCGGGAGCAGGGGCTGAGCAGTTCTTC

d_call: .
j_call: TRBJ2-1
clone_size: few
v_call: TRBV5-1
cdr3_aa: CASSTDMSYNEQFF
cdr3_nt: TGCGCCAGCAGCACCGACATGTCCTACAATGAGCAGTTCTTC

d_call: .
j_call: TRBJ2-3
clone_size: few
v_call: TRBV20-1
cdr3_aa: CSKRRRSTDTQYF
cdr3_nt: TGCAGTAAACGGAGACGAAGCACAGATACGCAGTATTTT

d_call: TRBD2
j_call: TRBJ2-5
clone_size: few
v_call: TRBV24-1
cdr3_aa: CATSDRTSGRAETQYF
cdr3_nt: TGTGCCACCAGTGATCGGACTAGCGGGAGAGCAGAGACCCAGTACTTC

d_call: TRBD2
j_call: TRBJ2-3
clone_size: .
v_call: TRBV7-3
cdr3_aa: CATKLAGGDDTQYF
cdr3_nt: TGTGCCACCAAATTAGCGGGAGGAGACGATACGCAGTATTTT

d_call: .
j_call: TRBJ2-2
clone_size: .
v_call: TRBV5-1
cdr3_aa: CASSLASHLGELFF
cdr3_nt: TGCGCCAGCAGCTTGGCCTCGCATTTGGGGGAGCTGTTTTTT

d_call: .
j_call: TRBJ1-1
clone_size: .
v_call: TRBV20-1
cdr3_aa: CSARVEGTWTTEAFF
cdr3_nt: TGCAGTGCTAGGGTCGAGGGAACTTGGACGACTGAAGCTTTCTTT

d_call: .
j_call: TRBJ2-2
clone_size: .
v_call: TRBV6-1
cdr3_aa: CASIPGGTNTGELFF
cdr3_nt: TGTGCCAGCATCCCCGGAGGGACGAACACCGGGGAGCTGTTTTTT

d_call: .
j_call: TRBJ1-4
clone_size: .
v_call: TRBV10-3
cdr3_aa: CAISERTAEKLFF
cdr3_nt: TGTGCCATCAGTGAAAGGACGGCTGAAAAACTGTTTTTT

d_call: .
j_call: TRBJ2-2
clone_size: few
v_call: TRBV5-1
cdr3_aa: CASSPIRGQAGELFF
cdr3_nt: TGCGCCAGCAGCCCCATCAGGGGTCAGGCCGGGGAGCTGTTTTTT

d_call: .
j_call: TRBJ2-7
clone_size: .
v_call: TRBV3-1
cdr3_aa: CASSQTVSSYEQYF
cdr3_nt: TGTGCCAGCAGCCAGACAGTAAGCTCCTACGAGCAGTACTTC

d_call: .
j_call: TRBJ1-1
clone_size: few
v_call: TRBV12-3/TRBV12-4
cdr3_aa: CASSFSEGNTEAFF
cdr3_nt: TGTGCCAGCAGCTTTTCGGAAGGGAACACTGAAGCTTTCTTT

d_call: .
j_call: TRBJ1-1
clone_size: .
v_call: TRBV19
cdr3_aa: CALKGGAEAFF
cdr3_nt: TGTGCCCTCAAAGGAGGGGCTGAAGCTTTCTTT

d_call: .
j_call: TRBJ1-1
clone_size: .
v_call: TRBV29-1
cdr3_aa: CSVETDLNTEAFF
cdr3_nt: TGCAGCGTTGAAACAGACCTGAACACTGAAGCTTTCTTT

d_call: .
j_call: TRBJ2-1
clone_size: few
v_call: TRBV2
cdr3_aa: CASSVEETPRNEQFF
cdr3_nt: TGTGCCAGCAGTGTGGAGGAAACCCCACGGAATGAGCAGTTCTTC

d_call: .
j_call: TRBJ2-1
clone_size: few
v_call: TRBV28
cdr3_aa: CASSALRGPKSSYNEQFF
cdr3_nt: TGTGCCAGCAGTGCCCTCAGGGGTCCTAAGAGCTCCTACAATGAGCAGTTCTTC

d_call: .
j_call: TRBJ2-7
clone_size: .
v_call: TRBV12-3/TRBV12-4
cdr3_aa: CASRAGESSYEQYF
cdr3_nt: TGTGCCAGCAGGGCTGGCGAAAGCTCCTACGAGCAGTACTTC

d_call: TRBD2
j_call: TRBJ2-1
clone_size: .
v_call: TRBV24-1
cdr3_aa: CATSRVTSGGGSSYNEQFF
cdr3_nt: TGTGCCACCAGTCGCGTGACTAGCGGGGGGGGAAGCTCCTACAATGAGCAGTTCTTC